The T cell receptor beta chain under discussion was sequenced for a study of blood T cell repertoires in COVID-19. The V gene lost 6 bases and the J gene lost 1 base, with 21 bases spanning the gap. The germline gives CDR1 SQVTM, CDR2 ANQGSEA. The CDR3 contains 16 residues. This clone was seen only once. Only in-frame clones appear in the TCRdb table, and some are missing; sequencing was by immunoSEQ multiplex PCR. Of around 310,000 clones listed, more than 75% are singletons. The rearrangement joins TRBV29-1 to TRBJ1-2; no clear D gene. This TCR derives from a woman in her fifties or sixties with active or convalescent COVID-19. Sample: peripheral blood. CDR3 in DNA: TGCAGCGTCGGTGCGGGGAACCCACCTGATAACTATGGCTACACCTTC. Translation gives CSVGAGNPPDNYGYTF.